This TCR beta chain was recorded in a study of blood T cell repertoires in COVID-19. Produced via immunoSEQ multiplex PCR; TCRdb's table is partial and in-frame only. The table lists about 33,000 clones, 75% to 90% of them singletons. The CDR3 runs 15 residues. V gave up 6 bases and J gave up 3 bases; unmatched junction bases: 8. Germline values: CDR1 MNHEY, CDR2 SMNVEV (reference sequence). The chain is built from TRBV27 and TRBJ2-1, with 7 bases matching TRBD1. The source is a woman older than 75 with active or convalescent COVID-19. The sample comprised peripheral blood. The CDR3 DNA reads as TGTGCCAGCAGGAACCGGGACAGAATCTACAATGAGCAGTTCTTC. This sequence encodes CASRNRDRIYNEQFF.